The source of this T cell receptor beta chain is a study of shared clonotypes between healthy human individuals. Study results and limitations: The sole specimen, blood, was sampled, and tissue repertoires likely differ.

Assay used: immunoSEQ multiplex PCR; TCRdb lists only in-frame clones, some missing. The table includes about 960,000 clones, 70% to 85% detected once. Note on this clone: The antigen is unknown.

CDR1 is SGHTA and CDR2 is FQGNSA in the germline V gene. The CDR3 has 15 amino acids. With V trimmed by 5 bases and J by 5 bases, 6 bases remained unmatched. This receptor was taken from a man in his late teens or twenties in good health. Source material: memory CD4+ T cells sorted from blood. The sample's subset: CD45RA-negative fraction. The V gene is TRBV7-2, the J gene TRBJ2-7; 13 positions agree with TRBD2. The CDR3 reads CASSPTSGGANEQYF. The CDR3 DNA follows: TGTGCCAGCAGCCCAACTAGCGGGGGGGCCAACGAGCAGTACTTC.